A single sample is the source of the 14 T cell receptor beta chains below, sequenced in a study of blood T cells in healthy people across ages (dated by TCRdb to about 2015). The method was 5' RACE. Data came from an Illumina HiSeq 2500. A second roughly 6 to 11 cycle PCR used a sample-barcoded 5' primer and a J-beta primer mix. The public reads were reanalyzed by TCRdb: fastp trimming at Q25, MiXCR alignment, in-frame beta chains only. A single entry per CDR3 protein holds the most common genes and DNA from its merged rows. The sample records hundreds of thousands of distinct CDR3 sequences, around 30% of which are singletons. In total, the top ten clones hold 17% of the sample. Source material: blood. The receptor source for this set is an elderly woman in good health.

This clonotype was counted at least ten times. The chain recombines TRBV5-1 with TRBJ2-1; 8 nucleotides match TRBD1. The V gene's germline CDR1 is SGHRS and CDR2 YFSETQ. The ends lost 4 bases at V and 9 bases at J; junction bases unmatched: 9. The CDR3 loop spans 14 amino acids. CDR3 protein: CASSGRTGPAEQFF. The DNA for the CDR3 is TGCGCCAGCAGCGGTCGGACAGGGCCCGCTGAGCAGTTCTTC.

The sample holds many counts of this clonotype. The CDR3 nucleotides read TGTGCCAGCAGCTTAGGGACAATCCAAGAGACCCAGTACTTC. This translates into CASSLGTIQETQYF. The genes are TRBV7-2 and TRBJ2-5, with D possibly matching TRBD1 (5 bases). Germline V lookup: CDR1 SGHTA, CDR2 FQGNSA. The V end lost 1 base, the J end lost 1 base, and 7 bases lay between the germline ends. The CDR3 consists of 14 residues.

This clonotype was counted many times. The chain recombines TRBV5-1 with TRBJ1-4, with a weak D call TRBD1 (6 bases). Germline V CDR1 and CDR2: SGHRS, YFSETQ. The CDR3 sequence is 15 residues long. V lost 4 bases, J lost 0 bases, and 10 bases lay in between. This CDR3 reads CASSQGQSTNEKLFF. CDR3 DNA: TGCGCCAGCAGCCAGGGACAATCAACTAATGAAAAACTGTTTTTT.

The CDR3, as DNA: TGTGCCAGCAGTCCGGGACAGGCCATTAATGAAAAACTGTTTTTT. It translates to CASSPGQAINEKLFF. The chain recombines TRBV12-3 or TRBV12-4 with TRBJ1-4; 8 bases match TRBD1. This CDR3 contains 15 residues. The ends lost 5 bases at V and 4 bases at J; junction bases unmatched: 6.

This chain uses TRBV11-2 with TRBJ1-2; D may be TRBD1 (5 bases). Trimming stripped 3 bases from V and 4 bases from J, with 15 bases between. Germline CDR1 and CDR2: SGHAT and FQNNGV. The CDR3 loop spans 15 amino acids. The CDR3 spells CASSFVLSGGYGYTF. CDR3 DNA: TGTGCCAGCAGCTTCGTTCTATCCGGGGGCTATGGCTACACCTTC.

V usage is TRBV11-2 and J usage is TRBJ2-3; a weak D match, TRBD1 (6 bases). The ends were cut back, 0 bases at V and 2 bases at J, with 12 bases in the middle. The length of the CDR3 is 16 residues. Germline CDR1 SGHAT, CDR2 FQNNGV. The CDR3 loop reads CASSLERQGYTDTQYF. Written as DNA, the CDR3 is TGTGCCAGCAGCTTAGAAAGGCAGGGGTACACAGATACGCAGTATTTT.

This clonotype was seen many times. DNA of the CDR3: TGTGCCAGCAGCAAATCGGGGGTATTAGCGACAGATACGCAGTATTTT. Its translation is CASSKSGVLATDTQYF. V usage is TRBV11-2 and J usage is TRBJ2-3; weak D call: TRBD2 (6 bases). Looked up from germline, CDR1 is SGHAT and CDR2 is FQNNGV. The CDR3 sequence is 16 residues long. Trimming shortened V by 5 bases and J by 3 bases, and 18 bases separated the two germline ends.

The chain combines TRBV12-3 or TRBV12-4 with TRBJ2-3; D is undetermined. Trimming took off 6 bases at V and 3 bases at J, with 13 bases between the two ends. The CDR3 sequence is 14 residues long. The CDR3 sequence: CASSPREKTDTQYF. In DNA form, the CDR3 reads TGTGCCAGCAGCCCAAGGGAAAAAACAGATACGCAGTATTTT.

The V and J genes are TRBV5-1 and TRBJ1-6; D is unresolved. The CDR3 totals 16 residues. CDR1 is SGHRS, CDR2 YFSETQ, per germline. V lost 0 bases and J lost 6, with 13 bases in between. CDR3 protein: CASSLANRQINSPLHF. The CDR3 nucleotides read TGCGCCAGCAGCTTGGCCAATCGTCAGATTAATTCACCCCTCCACTTT. The full variable domain, rest sourced from reference TRBV5-1 and TRBJ1-6, is KAGVTQTPRYLIKTRGQQVTLSCSPISGHRSVSWYQQTPGQGLQFLFEYFSETQRNKGNFPGRFSGRQFSNSRSEMNVSTLELGDSALYLCASSLANRQINSPLHFGNGTRLTVT.

This clonotype was observed at least ten times. The V gene is TRBV5-1, the J gene TRBJ2-3; the D gene could be TRBD1 or TRBD2 (6 bases each). This CDR3 comprises 15 residues. V lost 7 bases and J 0 bases, leaving 15 bases between the germline ends. Looked up from germline, CDR1 is SGHRS and CDR2 is YFSETQ. For the CDR3, the DNA is TGCGCCAGCGGCGAGGGGGGACCGAGCACAGATACGCAGTATTTT. This translates into CASGEGGPSTDTQYF.

There are a few counts of this clonotype. The chain carries TRBV6-1 and TRBJ1-4; D perhaps matches TRBD1 (6 bases). CDR1 and CDR2 (germline): MNHNS, SASEGT. The CDR3 has 14 residues. V was pared by 2 bases and J by 7 bases, with 11 bases between. The chain's CDR3 is CASSEQSGVEKLFF. The CDR3 bases are TGTGCCAGCAGTGAACAGTCAGGGGTTGAAAAACTGTTTTTT.

This clonotype was seen at least ten times. The rearrangement uses TRBV6-5 and TRBJ2-1; D is perhaps TRBD1 (5 bases). Trimming removed 6 bases at V and 3 bases at J, with 9 bases between. This CDR3 has 13 amino acids. Germline CDR1 is MNHEY and CDR2 is SVGAGI. CDR3 bases: TGTGCCAGCAGGCAGGGTCTCTACAATGAGCAGTTCTTC. Its protein is CASRQGLYNEQFF.

The V call is TRBV2, the J call TRBJ2-5, with 10 positions matching TRBD2. Germline V gene data show CDR1 as SNHLY and CDR2 as FYNNEI. This CDR3 has 18 amino acids. V shed 3 bases and J 4 bases; nucleotides not matched to a gene: 14. CDR3 sequence (DNA): TGTGCCAGCAGTGATAGCAAGCGGGGGGGGGTGGAAGGAGAGACCCAGTACTTC. Protein sequence: CASSDSKRGGVEGETQYF.

The gene calls are TRBV20-1 and TRBJ2-6, with D unclear. The CDR3 covers 13 residues. The V gene's germline CDR1 is DFQATT and CDR2 SNEGSKA (reference sequence). The ends were cut back, 4 bases at V and 2 bases at J, with 6 bases in the middle. Written as DNA, the CDR3 is TGCAGTGCTATTTTACCTGGGGCCAACGTCCTGACTTTC. Its translation: CSAILPGANVLTF.